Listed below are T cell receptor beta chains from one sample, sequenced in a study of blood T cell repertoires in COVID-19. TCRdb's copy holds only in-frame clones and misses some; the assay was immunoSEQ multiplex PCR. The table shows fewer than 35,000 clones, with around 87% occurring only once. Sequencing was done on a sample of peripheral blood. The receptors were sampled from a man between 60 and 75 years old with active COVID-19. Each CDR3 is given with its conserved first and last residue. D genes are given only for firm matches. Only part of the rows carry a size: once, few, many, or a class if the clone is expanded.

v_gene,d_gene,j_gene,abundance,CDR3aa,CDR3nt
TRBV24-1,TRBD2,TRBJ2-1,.,CATSPPSGGALNEQFF,TGTGCCACCAGCCCTCCTAGCGGGGGGGCTCTTAATGAGCAGTTCTTC
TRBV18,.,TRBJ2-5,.,CASSPDGASETQYF,TGTGCCAGCTCACCTGACGGAGCCTCGGAGACCCAGTACTTC
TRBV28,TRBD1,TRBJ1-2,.,CASSFLGTDYGYTF,TGTGCCAGCAGTTTCCTTGGGACAGACTATGGCTACACCTTC
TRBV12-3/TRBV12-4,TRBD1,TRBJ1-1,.,CASRHPGGTEAFF,TGTGCCAGCAGACATCCAGGGGGCACTGAAGCTTTCTTT
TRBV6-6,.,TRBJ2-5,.,CASARYQETQYF,TGTGCCAGCGCCAGGTACCAAGAGACCCAGTACTTC
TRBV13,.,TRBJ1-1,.,CASSLGVGVMNTEAFF,TGTGCCAGCAGCTTAGGAGTAGGGGTCATGAACACTGAAGCTTTCTTT
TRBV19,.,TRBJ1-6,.,CASSTGSYRNSPLHF,TGTGCCAGTAGTACAGGGTCCTATCGGAATTCACCCCTCCACTTT
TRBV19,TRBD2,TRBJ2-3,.,CASSFVGGGRPDTQYF,TGTGCCAGTAGTTTCGTGGGCGGGGGACGCCCAGATACGCAGTATTTT
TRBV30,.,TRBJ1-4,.,CAWRGFNREGREKLFF,TGTGCCTGGAGAGGCTTCAACAGGGAGGGGCGGGAAAAACTGTTTTTT
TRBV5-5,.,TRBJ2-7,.,CASRIGTLSYEQYF,TGTGCCAGCAGGATCGGGACACTATCCTACGAGCAGTACTTC
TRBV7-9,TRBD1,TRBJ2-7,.,CASADRGPYEQYF,TGTGCCAGCGCGGACAGGGGTCCCTACGAGCAGTACTTC
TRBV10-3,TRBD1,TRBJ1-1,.,CAISERGQGGTEAFF,TGTGCCATCAGTGAGCGGGGACAGGGGGGAACTGAAGCTTTCTTT
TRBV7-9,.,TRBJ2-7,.,CASSLEGGFAGEQYF,TGTGCCAGCAGCTTAGAGGGCGGGTTCGCGGGCGAGCAGTACTTC
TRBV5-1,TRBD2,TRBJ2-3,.,CASSSVLAGADTQYF,TGCGCCAGCAGCTCGGTACTAGCGGGGGCCGATACGCAGTATTTT
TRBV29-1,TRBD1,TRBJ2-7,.,CSVGGTGTHEQYF,TGCAGCGTTGGTGGGACAGGTACTCACGAGCAGTACTTC
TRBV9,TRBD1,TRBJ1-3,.,CASTRGDSSGNTIYF,TGTGCCAGCACTAGGGGGGACAGCTCTGGAAACACCATATATTTT
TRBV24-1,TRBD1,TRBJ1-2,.,CATQGQGAYGYTF,TGTGCCACTCAGGGCCAGGGGGCCTATGGCTACACCTTC
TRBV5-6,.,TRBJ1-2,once,CASSTDSPYGYTF,TGTGCCAGCAGCACCGACAGCCCCTATGGCTACACCTTC
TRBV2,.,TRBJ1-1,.,CASSERGQRNTEAFF,TGTGCCAGCAGTGAAAGGGGCCAGAGAAACACTGAAGCTTTCTTT
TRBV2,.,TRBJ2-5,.,CASNGTPGGETQYF,TGTGCCAGTAATGGGACCCCCGGGGGAGAGACCCAGTACTTC
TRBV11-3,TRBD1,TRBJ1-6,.,CASSRDRVSPLHF,TGTGCCAGCAGCCGGGACAGGGTTTCACCCCTCCACTTT
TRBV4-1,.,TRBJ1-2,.,CASSQGTATNYGYTF,TGCGCCAGCAGCCAAGGGACAGCCACTAACTATGGCTACACCTTC
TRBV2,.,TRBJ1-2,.,CASSAPDGYTF,TGTGCCAGCAGCGCCCCGGATGGCTACACCTTC
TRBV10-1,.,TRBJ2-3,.,CASSERLASTDTQYF,TGCGCCAGCAGTGAGAGGCTAGCGAGCACAGATACGCAGTATTTT
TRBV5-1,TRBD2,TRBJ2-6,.,CASERGTRGSGANVLTF,TGCGCCAGCGAGCGGGGCACTAGAGGTTCTGGGGCCAACGTCCTGACTTTC
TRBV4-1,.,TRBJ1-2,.,CASSPRESGRGYTF,TGCGCCAGCAGCCCCCGGGAAAGCGGTCGGGGCTACACCTTC
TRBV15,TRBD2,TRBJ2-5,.,CATSSVLAGGMETQYF,TGTGCCACCAGCAGTGTCCTAGCGGGGGGTATGGAGACCCAGTACTTC
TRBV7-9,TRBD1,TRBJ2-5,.,CASRSFRGQGWQTQYF,TGTGCCAGCAGATCCTTCCGGGGACAGGGCTGGCAGACCCAGTACTTC
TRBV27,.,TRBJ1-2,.,CASRNQGDGYTF,TGTGCCAGCAGGAACCAGGGCGATGGCTACACCTTC